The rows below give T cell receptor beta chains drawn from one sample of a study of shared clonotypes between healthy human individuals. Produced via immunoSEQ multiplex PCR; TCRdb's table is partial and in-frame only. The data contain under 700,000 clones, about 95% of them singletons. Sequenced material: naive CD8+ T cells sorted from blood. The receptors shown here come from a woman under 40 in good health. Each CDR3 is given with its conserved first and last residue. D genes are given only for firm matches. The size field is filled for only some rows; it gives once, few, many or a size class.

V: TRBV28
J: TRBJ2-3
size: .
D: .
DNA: TGTGCCAGCAGTGAGGAGAGGAGCGGCACAGATACGCAGTATTTT
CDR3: CASSEERSGTDTQYF

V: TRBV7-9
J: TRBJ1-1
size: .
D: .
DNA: TGTGCCAGCAGCCCGCCCGTTGGGGGCTCTAGGACTGAAGCTTTCTTT
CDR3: CASSPPVGGSRTEAFF

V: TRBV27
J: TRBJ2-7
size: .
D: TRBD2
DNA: TGTGCCAGCAGCCCGGGGGGAGGCGAGCAGTACTTC
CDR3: CASSPGGGEQYF

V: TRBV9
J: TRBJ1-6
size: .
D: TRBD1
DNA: TGTGCCAGCAGCCCTATCTTGACAGGGGGGTCACCCCTCCACTTT
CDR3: CASSPILTGGSPLHF

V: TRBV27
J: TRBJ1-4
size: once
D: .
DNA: TGTGCCAGCACTCACTCGGGGGCTAATGAAAAACTGTTTTTT
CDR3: CASTHSGANEKLFF

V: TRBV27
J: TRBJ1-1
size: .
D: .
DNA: TGTGCCAGCAGTCTGGCCGGGCCGAGCACTGAAGCTTTCTTT
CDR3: CASSLAGPSTEAFF

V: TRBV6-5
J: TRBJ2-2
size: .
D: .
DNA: TGTGCCAGCAGTTTCGGAATGAACACCGGGGAGCTGTTTTTT
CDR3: CASSFGMNTGELFF

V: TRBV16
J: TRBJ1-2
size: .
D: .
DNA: TGTGCCAGCAGCCAAGCTCCGGTAGAGGTCTTCTATGGCTACACCTTC
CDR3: CASSQAPVEVFYGYTF

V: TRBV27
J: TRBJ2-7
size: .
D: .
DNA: TGTGCCAGCAGTTTATCGGTGCCTCTATTGGTCGGCGAGCAGTACTTC
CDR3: CASSLSVPLLVGEQYF

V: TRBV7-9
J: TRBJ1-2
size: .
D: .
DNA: TGTGCCAGCAGCTTTGTTAGGGGGGAAAACTATGGCTACACCTTC
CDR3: CASSFVRGENYGYTF

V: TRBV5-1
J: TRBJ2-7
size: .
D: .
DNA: TGCGCCAGCAGCTTGGGGAGGGGCTGGTCCTACGAGCAGTACTTC
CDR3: CASSLGRGWSYEQYF

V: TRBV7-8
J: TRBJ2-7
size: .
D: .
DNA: TGTGCCAGCAGCTTAGTCCACGAGCAGTACTTC
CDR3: CASSLVHEQYF

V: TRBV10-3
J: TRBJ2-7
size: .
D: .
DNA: TGTGCCATCAGTGAGGGGCAGGGGGGGACCTACGAGCAGTACTTC
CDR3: CAISEGQGGTYEQYF

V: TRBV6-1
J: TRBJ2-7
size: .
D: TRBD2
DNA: TGTGCCAGCAGTGCGGGGGGCTCCTACGAGCAGTACTTC
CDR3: CASSAGGSYEQYF

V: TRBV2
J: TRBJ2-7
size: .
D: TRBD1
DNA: TGTGCCAGCAGTGAAGCCAGGGGGTACGAGCAGTACTTC
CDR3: CASSEARGYEQYF

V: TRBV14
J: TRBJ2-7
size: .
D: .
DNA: TGTGCCAGCAGCCATTGGGGTCCGCGCCGCTACGAGCAGTACTTC
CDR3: CASSHWGPRRYEQYF

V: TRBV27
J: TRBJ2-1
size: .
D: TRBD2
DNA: TGTGCCAGCAGTTTATTCGGACTAGCGGGGAACAATGAGCAGTTCTTC
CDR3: CASSLFGLAGNNEQFF

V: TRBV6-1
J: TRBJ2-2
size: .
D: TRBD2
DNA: TGTGCCAGCCCCGGGAGGGCTAGCGGTCCCGGGGAGCTGTTTTTT
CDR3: CASPGRASGPGELFF

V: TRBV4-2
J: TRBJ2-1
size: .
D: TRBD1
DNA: TGTGCCAGCAGCCAACTACGGATGACAGGGTCCTACAATGAGCAGTTCTTC
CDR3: CASSQLRMTGSYNEQFF

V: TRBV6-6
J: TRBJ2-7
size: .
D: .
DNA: TGTGCCAGCAGTTACGAAGGGATAGGGGCAGGCGAGCAGTACTTC
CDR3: CASSYEGIGAGEQYF

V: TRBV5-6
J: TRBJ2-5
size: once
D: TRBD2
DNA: TGTGCCAGCAGCGCATCTTCAGCGGGAGTAGGTGAGACCCAGTACTTC
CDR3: CASSASSAGVGETQYF

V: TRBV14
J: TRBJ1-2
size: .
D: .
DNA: TGTGCCAGCAGAGACGGGACGGAATATGGCTACACCTTC
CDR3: CASRDGTEYGYTF

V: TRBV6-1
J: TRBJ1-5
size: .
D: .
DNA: TGTGCCAGCAGTGACAGACCCAGCAATCAGCCCCAGCATTTT
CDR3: CASSDRPSNQPQHF

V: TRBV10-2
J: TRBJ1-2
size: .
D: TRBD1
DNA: TGCGCCAGCAGACTCGGGACAGCTGGCTACACCTTC
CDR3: CASRLGTAGYTF

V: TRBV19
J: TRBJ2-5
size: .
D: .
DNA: TGTGCCAGTACCCCCTCCCCGCGCAGGGAAGAGACCCAGTACTTC
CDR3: CASTPSPRREETQYF

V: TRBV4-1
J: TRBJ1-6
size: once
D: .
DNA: TGCGCCAGCAGCCAAGGGGGCGGCGAGCGCTATAATTCACCCCTCCACTTT
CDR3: CASSQGGGERYNSPLHF

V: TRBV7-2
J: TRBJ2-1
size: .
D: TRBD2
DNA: TGTGCCAGCAGCTCCTCTGTGTGGCGGGAGGAAAATGAGCAGTTCTTC
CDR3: CASSSSVWREENEQFF

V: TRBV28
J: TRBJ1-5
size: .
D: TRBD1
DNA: TGTGCCAGCAGTGGGACAGGGGGAAAGTCAAAGCCCCAGCATTTT
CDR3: CASSGTGGKSKPQHF

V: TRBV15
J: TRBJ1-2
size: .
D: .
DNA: TGTGCCACCAGCAGGCTTGATGGCTACACCTTC
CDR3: CATSRLDGYTF

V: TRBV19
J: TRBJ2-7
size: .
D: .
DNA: TGTGCCAGTAGTCGGGCGGGGCTAACCTACGAGCAGTACTTC
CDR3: CASSRAGLTYEQYF

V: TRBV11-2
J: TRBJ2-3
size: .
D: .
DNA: TGTGCCAGCAGCTCCGGGTGGACAGATACGCAGTATTTT
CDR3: CASSSGWTDTQYF

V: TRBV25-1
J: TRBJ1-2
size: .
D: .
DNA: TGTGCCAGCAGCGCCAGTAACTATGGCTACACCTTC
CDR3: CASSASNYGYTF

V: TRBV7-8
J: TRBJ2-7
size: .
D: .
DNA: TGTGCCAGCAGCAAAAACCGGGACGGATCCTACGAGCAGTACTTC
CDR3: CASSKNRDGSYEQYF

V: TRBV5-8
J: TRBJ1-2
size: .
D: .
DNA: TGTGCCAGCAGCCTACTCCTTACAGGGAAGGCGGGCTACACCTTC
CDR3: CASSLLLTGKAGYTF

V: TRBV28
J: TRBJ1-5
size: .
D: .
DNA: TGTGCCAGCAGTTTATCGGGACCGAGAGACAATCAGCCCCAGCATTTT
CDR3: CASSLSGPRDNQPQHF

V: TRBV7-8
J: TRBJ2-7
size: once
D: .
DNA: TGTGCCAGCAGCTTAGCGTGGGACACCTACGAGCAGTACTTC
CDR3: CASSLAWDTYEQYF

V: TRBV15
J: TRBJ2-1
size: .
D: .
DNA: TGTGCCACCAGCAGAGACAGGACAGTGAGCTCCTACAATGAGCAGTTCTTC
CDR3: CATSRDRTVSSYNEQFF

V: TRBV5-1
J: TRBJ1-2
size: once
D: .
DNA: TGCGCCAGCAGCTGGGGGACGGATACTAACTATGGCTACACCTTC
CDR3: CASSWGTDTNYGYTF

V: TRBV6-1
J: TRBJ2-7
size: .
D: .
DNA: TGTGCCAGCAGTGAAGTGGGGGGTAGTGGCTACGAGCAGTACTTC
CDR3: CASSEVGGSGYEQYF

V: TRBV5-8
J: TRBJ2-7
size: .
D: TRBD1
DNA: TGTGCCAGCAGCCGAGGACAGGGTAGTCGCAACGAGCAGTACTTC
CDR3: CASSRGQGSRNEQYF

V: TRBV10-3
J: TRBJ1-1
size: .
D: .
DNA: TGTGCCATCAGTGAGTCGCGCAGGGGGAACACTGAAGCTTTCTTT
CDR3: CAISESRRGNTEAFF

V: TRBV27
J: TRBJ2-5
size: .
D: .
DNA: TGTGCCAGCAGGCCTTCGCCGTACCAAGAGACCCAGTACTTC
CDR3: CASRPSPYQETQYF

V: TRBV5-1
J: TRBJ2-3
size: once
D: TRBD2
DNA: TGCGCCAGCAGCTTAACTAGCGGGAGGGTAGATACGCAGTATTTT
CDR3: CASSLTSGRVDTQYF

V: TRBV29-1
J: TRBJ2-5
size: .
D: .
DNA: TGCAGCGTTGAACCTGGAACCAGATACTTCCACCAAGAGACCCAGTACTTC
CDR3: CSVEPGTRYFHQETQYF

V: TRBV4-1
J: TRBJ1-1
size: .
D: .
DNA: TGCGCCAGCAGCGTATCCGGGACATATTACACTGAAGCTTTCTTT
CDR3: CASSVSGTYYTEAFF

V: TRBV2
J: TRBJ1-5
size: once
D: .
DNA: TGTGCCAGCAGGGATTCCCAGGGCTCCAATCAGCCCCAGCATTTT
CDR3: CASRDSQGSNQPQHF

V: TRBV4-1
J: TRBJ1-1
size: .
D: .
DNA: TGCGCCAGCAGCCAAACGACAGCTTCCCTTCTAATGAACACTGAAGCTTTCTTT
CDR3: CASSQTTASLLMNTEAFF

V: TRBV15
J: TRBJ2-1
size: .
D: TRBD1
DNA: TGTGCCACCAGCGGACAGGGGGCGAGTTTCAATGAGCAGTTCTTC
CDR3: CATSGQGASFNEQFF

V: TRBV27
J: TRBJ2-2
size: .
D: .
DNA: TGTGCCAGCAGTTTATTGCCGGGCAGGGAAGGCACCGGGGAGCTGTTTTTT
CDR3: CASSLLPGREGTGELFF

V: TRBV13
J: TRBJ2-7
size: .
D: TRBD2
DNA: TGTGCCAGCAGCTCAATTCTAGCGGGAGATCCCGAGCAGTACTTC
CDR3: CASSSILAGDPEQYF

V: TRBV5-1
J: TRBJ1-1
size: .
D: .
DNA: TGCGCCAGCAGCTCCCGAGGCCCGTCCACTGAAGCTTTCTTT
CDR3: CASSSRGPSTEAFF

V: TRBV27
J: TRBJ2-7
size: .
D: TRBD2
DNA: TGTGCCAGCAGTCATGGGACTAGCGGGAGGCACCACGAGCAGTACTTC
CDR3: CASSHGTSGRHHEQYF

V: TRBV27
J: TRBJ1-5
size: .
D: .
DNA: TGTGCCAGCAGTTCCTCTTATTATAGCAATCAGCCCCAGCATTTT
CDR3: CASSSSYYSNQPQHF

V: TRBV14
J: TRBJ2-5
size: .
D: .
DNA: TGTGCCAGCAGCCAATTGTCCGCAATACAAGAGACCCAGTACTTC
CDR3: CASSQLSAIQETQYF

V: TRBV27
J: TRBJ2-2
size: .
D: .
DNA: TGTGCCAGCCAGAGGGGTACCGGGGAGCTGTTTTTT
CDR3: CASQRGTGELFF

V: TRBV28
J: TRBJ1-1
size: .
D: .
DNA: TGTGCCAGCACTCTCGGCAGGAACACTGAAGCTTTCTTT
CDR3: CASTLGRNTEAFF

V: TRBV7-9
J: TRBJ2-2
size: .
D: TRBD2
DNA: TGTGCCAGCAGCCTAGCGGGAGTAACGGTCCCCGGGGAGCTGTTTTTT
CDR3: CASSLAGVTVPGELFF

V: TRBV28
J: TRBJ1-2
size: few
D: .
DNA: TGTGCCGGCCGAGGGAACTATGGCTACACCTTC
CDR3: CAGRGNYGYTF

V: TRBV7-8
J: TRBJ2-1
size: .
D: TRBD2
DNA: TGTGCCAGCAGCCCGCCTAGCGGGAGATACAATGAGCAGTTCTTC
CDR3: CASSPPSGRYNEQFF

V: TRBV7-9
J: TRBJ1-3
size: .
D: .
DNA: TGTGCCAGTCCGGCCGCAGGGGGAAACACCATATATTTT
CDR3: CASPAAGGNTIYF